Each of the 32 T cell receptor beta chains below was sequenced from the same sample in a study of T cell responses to AZD1222 COVID-19 vaccine. Some clones are missing from TCRdb's copy, which holds only in-frame ones; the method was immunoSEQ multiplex PCR. Among 150,000 to 200,000 clones listed, about nine tenths were seen once. Specimen: peripheral blood, collected 28 days after the second AZD1222 dose. The receptor source for this set is an adult who received the AZD1222 COVID-19 vaccine.

The chain couples TRBV7-9 to TRBJ1-1, with D unclear. Trimming removed 0 bases from V and 2 bases from J, with 7 bases in between. The CDR3 runs 14 residues. CDR1 and CDR2 (germline): SEHNR, FQNEAQ (reference sequence). CDR3 sequence: CASSLAPANTEAFF. CDR3 DNA: TGTGCCAGCAGCTTAGCCCCAGCAAACACTGAAGCTTTCTTT. The full variable domain, completed using reference TRBV7-9 and TRBJ1-1, is DTGVSQNPRHKITKRGQNVTFRCDPISEHNRLYWYRQTLGQGPEFLTYFQNEAQLEKSRLLSDRFSAERPKGSFSTLEIQRTEQGDSAMYLCASSLAPANTEAFFGQGTRLTVV.

The V and J genes are TRBV6-5 and TRBJ1-1, with a weak D call TRBD1 (5 bases). The length of the CDR3 is 15 residues. Looked up from germline, CDR1 is MNHEY and CDR2 is SVGAGI. Trimming left V 5 bases short and J 1 base short, with 14 bases between. CDR3 bases: TGTGCCAGCAGTATTCACAGGCCGTCGAACACTGAAGCTTTCTTT. It encodes CASSIHRPSNTEAFF.

The rearrangement uses TRBV27 and TRBJ1-5; D gene uncertain. The germline V gene encodes CDR1 MNHEY and CDR2 SMNVEV (reference sequence). With 3 bases removed from V and 4 bases from J, the gap between germline ends came to 7 bases. This CDR3 spans 13 amino acids. The CDR3 here is CASSFQRNQPQHF. In DNA, the CDR3 is TGTGCCAGCAGTTTCCAGAGGAATCAGCCCCAGCATTTT.

The chain uses TRBV6-5 and TRBJ1-5; 8 nucleotides line up with TRBD1. J was trimmed by 5 bases and V by 8 bases; bases with no gene match: 5. Per the germline V gene, CDR1 is MNHEY and CDR2 is SVGAGI. The CDR3 extends over 13 amino acids. CDR3 coding DNA: TGTGCCAGCGGTAACAGGGGGGATCAGCCCCAGCATTTT. Its protein product is CASGNRGDQPQHF.

V gene TRBV29-1 combines with J gene TRBJ2-7, with 10 positions matching TRBD1. Germline V gives CDR1 SQVTM, CDR2 ANQGSEA. The CDR3 is 13 residues long. The V segment lost 6 bases and the J segment 2 bases; nucleotides outside the gene matches: 4. The CDR3, as DNA: TGCAGCGTGATGGGACAGGGGCCCTACGAGCAGTACTTC. It translates to CSVMGQGPYEQYF.

The chain recombines TRBV5-4 with TRBJ2-1, with 7 positions matching TRBD2. The CDR3 extends over 16 amino acids. J lost 5 bases, V lost 5 bases, and 13 bases had no gene match. In germline, CDR1 is SGHNT, CDR2 YYREEE (reference sequence). The CDR3 DNA sequence: TGTGCCAGCAGTTCAGGTGGTAGCGGGCTCCACAATGAGCAGTTCTTC. This translates into CASSSGGSGLHNEQFF. Full variable domain (rest looked up from reference TRBV5-4 and TRBJ2-1): ETGVTQSPTHLIKTRGQQVTLRCSSQSGHNTVSWYQQALGQGPQFIFQYYREEENGRGNFPPRFSGLQFPNYSSELNVNALELDDSALYLCASSSGGSGLHNEQFFGPGTRLTVL.

The V gene is TRBV15, the J gene TRBJ2-7; perhaps TRBD1 as D (6 bases). CDR1 is LNHNV and CDR2 is YYDKDF in the germline V gene (reference sequence). V lost 0 bases to trimming and J lost 2 bases, with 14 bases between them. The CDR3 loop spans 16 amino acids. The CDR3 sequence: CATSREVNRATYEQYF. CDR3 coding DNA: TGTGCCACCAGCAGAGAAGTTAACAGGGCGACCTACGAGCAGTACTTC.

V usage is TRBV28 and J usage is TRBJ1-2; tentatively, D is TRBD1 (5 bases). V lost 3 bases to trimming and J lost 4 bases, with 12 bases between them. CDR1 MDHEN and CDR2 SYDVKM come from the germline V gene. The CDR3 sequence is 14 residues long. CDR3 amino acids: CASSFLGVIYGYTF. The DNA of the CDR3 is TGTGCCAGCAGTTTTCTAGGGGTAATCTATGGCTACACCTTC.

The chain links TRBV7-2 to TRBJ2-7, with 7 bases identical to TRBD1. Looked up from germline, CDR1 is SGHTA and CDR2 is FQGNSA. The CDR3 runs 14 residues. V lost 1 base and J lost 6; bases outside the gene matches: 6. CDR3 in amino acids: CASSLGVRGSEQYF. In DNA form, the CDR3 reads TGTGCCAGCAGCTTAGGTGTCAGGGGGTCCGAGCAGTACTTC.

V is TRBV19 and J is TRBJ1-5; 8 bases match TRBD1. This CDR3 has 17 amino acids. CDR1 and CDR2 (germline): LNHDA, SQIVND (reference sequence). V was clipped by 7 bases and J by 6 bases; unmatched bases: 17. CDR3 nucleotides: TGTGCCAGTAATGTTGTGGGGGCAGGGGGCGCGACTCAGCCCCAGCATTTT. It yields the protein CASNVVGAGGATQPQHF.

This clone was picked up a small number of times. The chain carries TRBV9 and TRBJ1-3; possible D gene TRBD1, 6 bases. The germline V and J ends were trimmed by 0 bases and 0 bases, with 7 bases remaining between them. The CDR3 has 15 amino acids. The germline V gene has CDR1 SGDLS and CDR2 YYNGEE. CDR3 sequence: CASSVADSSGNTIYF. The DNA of the CDR3 is TGTGCCAGCAGCGTAGCGGACAGCTCTGGAAACACCATATATTTT.

The genes are TRBV12-3 or TRBV12-4 and TRBJ2-7; unclear D gene. Trimming pared 1 base from V and 9 bases from J, leaving 7 bases between. CDR3 length equals 11 residues. The CDR3 sequence: CASSLGKGQYF. CDR3 nucleotide sequence: TGTGCCAGCAGTTTAGGGAAGGGGCAGTACTTC.

V and J are TRBV19 and TRBJ2-5, with D uncertain. Germline V lookup: CDR1 LNHDA, CDR2 SQIVND (reference sequence). V was pared by 3 bases and J by 4 bases, with 9 bases between. The CDR3 has 13 amino acids. The CDR3 loop reads CASSMQVVETQYF. As DNA, the CDR3 is TGTGCCAGTAGTATGCAGGTAGTAGAGACCCAGTACTTC.

This rearrangement joins TRBV5-4 to TRBJ2-7, with 10 nucleotides matching TRBD2. The CDR3 is 15 residues long. Germline loops: CDR1 SGHNT, CDR2 YYREEE (reference sequence). The trim removed 4 bases at V and 2 bases at J, leaving 6 bases unmatched. The CDR3 sequence is CASSTAGTSAYEQYF. The CDR3 coding sequence is TGTGCCAGCAGCACAGCCGGGACTAGCGCCTACGAGCAGTACTTC.

The J gene is TRBJ2-7, the V gene TRBV10-1, with TRBD1 matching 7 bases. CDR1 and CDR2 (germline): WNHNN, SYGVQD (reference sequence). CDR3 size: 16 residues. After removal of 6 bases from V and 8 bases from J, the junction contained 19 bases not matched to a gene. CDR3 sequence reads: CASSATGTEDLAKQYF. CDR3 in DNA: TGCGCCAGCAGCGCGACCGGGACAGAAGATTTAGCCAAGCAGTACTTC.

Written as DNA, the CDR3 is TGCGCCAGCAGCCAAGATTGGACGGCCGGGGAGCTGTTTTTT. It is translated as CASSQDWTAGELFF. This chain joins TRBV4-3 and TRBJ2-2; D call uncertain. Germline CDR1 LGHNA, CDR2 YSLEER. CDR3 length: 14 amino acids. Trimming stripped 0 bases from V and 6 bases from J, with 8 bases between.

This sequence joins TRBV19 and TRBJ1-6, with D perhaps TRBD1 (5 bases). The CDR3 totals 14 residues. The germline V and J ends were trimmed by 3 bases and 7 bases, with 10 bases remaining between them. CDR1 LNHDA and CDR2 SQIVND come from the germline V gene (reference sequence). CDR3 in DNA: TGTGCCAGTAGTATGGATAGACAGAATTCACCCCTCCACTTT. It specifies CASSMDRQNSPLHF. The whole variable domain, remainder taken from reference TRBV19 and TRBJ1-6, is DGGITQSPKYLFRKEGQNVTLSCEQNLNHDAMYWYRQDPGQGLRLIYYSQIVNDFQKGDIAEGYSVSREKKESFPLTVTSAQKNPTAFYLCASSMDRQNSPLHFGNGTRLTVT.

The V gene is TRBV27, the J gene TRBJ2-7, with a possible D match to TRBD1 (6 bases). V lost 3 bases, J lost 2 bases, and 8 bases lay in between. Germline CDR1 and CDR2: MNHEY and SMNVEV (reference sequence). This CDR3 has 13 amino acids. CDR3 region: CASSLWGPYEQYF. CDR3 nucleotides: TGTGCCAGCAGTTTGTGGGGGCCCTACGAGCAGTACTTC.

This sequence joins TRBV2 and TRBJ2-1; 8 bases are a match to TRBD2. Trimming took 9 bases from V and 3 from J; bases not matched to a gene: 19. Germline V lookup: CDR1 SNHLY, CDR2 FYNNEI. The CDR3 sequence is 18 residues long. The CDR3 DNA follows: TGTGCCAGGAACCCCGGGGGGGAGGCGGGTGACTACTACAATGAGCAGTTCTTC. This gives the protein CARNPGGEAGDYYNEQFF.

The V and J genes are TRBV5-1 and TRBJ1-1, with 7 bases fitting TRBD1. The germline V gene has CDR1 SGHRS and CDR2 YFSETQ. The trim removed 6 bases at V and 3 bases at J, leaving 5 bases unmatched. The CDR3 loop spans 13 amino acids. The CDR3 reads CASTAGGYTEAFF. CDR3 nucleotides: TGCGCCAGCACCGCAGGGGGGTACACTGAAGCTTTCTTT.

The genes are TRBV6-5 and TRBJ1-2; a possible D gene is TRBD1 (5 bases). CDR3 length: 14 amino acids. V was cut by 4 bases and J by 2 bases, with 11 bases left in between. The germline CDR1 and CDR2 sequences are MNHEY and SVGAGI. CDR3 sequence reads: CASSWGGSNYGYTF. The CDR3 bases are TGTGCCAGCAGTTGGGGCGGCAGCAACTATGGCTACACCTTC.

This sequence joins TRBV27 and TRBJ2-7, with 7 bases that match TRBD1. Trimming at V came to 5 bases and at J to 1 base, leaving 11 bases not matched to a gene. Germline CDR1 reads MNHEY; CDR2 reads SMNVEV (reference sequence). This CDR3 has 16 amino acids. CDR3: CASSPAGTEKSYEQYF. The CDR3 DNA sequence: TGTGCCAGCAGTCCCGCCGGGACAGAGAAATCCTACGAGCAGTACTTC.

This clone was found once. The V and J genes are TRBV5-3 and TRBJ2-7; D is perhaps TRBD2 (6 bases). TRBV5-3 is an open reading frame, and its role is uncertain. The CDR3 has 18 amino acids. V lost 0 bases to trimming and J lost 0 bases, with 19 bases between them. This CDR3 is CARSLGRDGVDFSYEQYF. The CDR3 nucleotides read TGTGCCAGAAGCTTGGGGCGGGATGGGGTAGATTTCTCCTACGAGCAGTACTTC.

V and J are TRBV6-5 and TRBJ1-6, with TRBD1 identical over 7 bases. The CDR3 length is 15 residues. The V gene end was trimmed by 2 bases and the J gene end by 8 bases; junction bases not matched to a gene: 6. Germline CDR1 MNHEY, CDR2 SVGAGI. The CDR3: CASSYGGTVDSPLHF. The CDR3 DNA is TGTGCCAGCAGTTACGGGGGGACAGTCGATTCACCCCTCCACTTT.

The CDR3 DNA sequence: TGTGCCAGTAACAGACTAGCGGAAAACAATGAGCAGTTCTTC. Its protein product is CASNRLAENNEQFF. The chain is built from TRBV19 and TRBJ2-1; 9 nucleotides line up with TRBD2. CDR1 and CDR2 from the germline V gene are LNHDA and SQIVND (reference sequence). V shed 7 bases, J shed 5 bases, and the junction held 6 bases outside the gene matches. The CDR3 has 14 residues. Complete variable domain (other parts from reference TRBV19 and TRBJ2-1): DGGITQSPKYLFRKEGQNVTLSCEQNLNHDAMYWYRQDPGQGLRLIYYSQIVNDFQKGDIAEGYSVSREKKESFPLTVTSAQKNPTAFYLCASNRLAENNEQFFGPGTRLTVL.

This chain uses TRBV27 with TRBJ2-1; D is perhaps TRBD2 (6 bases). Deletions cut 7 bases from V and 3 bases from J, with 16 bases between. Germline loops: CDR1 MNHEY, CDR2 SMNVEV (reference sequence). This CDR3 has 15 residues. The CDR3 bases are TGTGCCAGCACCCCCCGGAGTAGCGGCTACAATGAGCAGTTCTTC. Amino acid sequence: CASTPRSSGYNEQFF.

The chain couples TRBV4-3 to TRBJ1-3, with D uncertain. From germline, CDR1 is LGHNA and CDR2 YSLEER. This CDR3 is 17 amino acids long. The V end was cut by 0 bases, the J end by 0 bases, with 12 bases between. CDR3 sequence: CASSQDLTPISGNTIYF. CDR3 DNA sequence: TGCGCCAGCAGCCAAGACCTAACTCCAATCTCTGGAAACACCATATATTTT.

CDR3 bases: TGTGCCAGCCGACAGCGACCCACCGGGGAGCTGTTTTTT. Its protein is CASRQRPTGELFF. This chain connects TRBV6-5 to TRBJ2-2; TRBD1 is a possible D gene (5 bases). Trimming left V 8 bases short and J 4 bases short, with 11 bases between. Germline values: CDR1 MNHEY, CDR2 SVGAGI. The CDR3 contains 13 residues.

The CDR3 coding sequence is TGTGCCACCAGCACCCGCGGACAGGGGGATTATCAGCCCCAGCATTTT. Translated, it gives CATSTRGQGDYQPQHF. The chain combines TRBV15 with TRBJ1-5; 10 bases fit TRBD1. V gave up 4 bases and J gave up 5 bases; unmatched junction bases: 8. The CDR3 is made up of 16 amino acids. Germline V lookup: CDR1 LNHNV, CDR2 YYDKDF (reference sequence).

CDR3 residues: CATSRAQRAGGSTDTQYF. As DNA, the CDR3 is TGTGCCACCAGCAGAGCCCAAAGGGCGGGAGGCTCCACAGATACGCAGTATTTT. This chain uses TRBV15 with TRBJ2-3; 8 bases align to TRBD2. With V trimmed by 1 base and J by 2 bases, 11 bases remained unmatched. Germline loops: CDR1 LNHNV, CDR2 YYDKDF (reference sequence). The CDR3 sequence is 18 residues long.

V and J are TRBV28 and TRBJ1-5, with TRBD1 as a possible D gene (5 bases). CDR3 length equals 12 residues. The V end was cut by 7 bases, the J end by 5 bases, with 9 bases between. The germline gives CDR1 MDHEN, CDR2 SYDVKM. CDR3 bases: TGTGCCAGCACCCGGGGGGATCAGCCCCAGCATTTT. Its translation: CASTRGDQPQHF.

The CDR3 coding sequence is TGTGCCAGCAGGCCGGAACAGGGGGCGGGTGGAAACACCATATATTTT. As protein: CASRPEQGAGGNTIYF. The V gene is TRBV7-2, the J gene TRBJ1-3; TRBD1 agrees at 9 bases. J was trimmed by 3 bases and V by 6 bases; bases with no gene match: 9. Per germline, CDR1 SGHTA and CDR2 FQGNSA. The CDR3 contains 16 residues.